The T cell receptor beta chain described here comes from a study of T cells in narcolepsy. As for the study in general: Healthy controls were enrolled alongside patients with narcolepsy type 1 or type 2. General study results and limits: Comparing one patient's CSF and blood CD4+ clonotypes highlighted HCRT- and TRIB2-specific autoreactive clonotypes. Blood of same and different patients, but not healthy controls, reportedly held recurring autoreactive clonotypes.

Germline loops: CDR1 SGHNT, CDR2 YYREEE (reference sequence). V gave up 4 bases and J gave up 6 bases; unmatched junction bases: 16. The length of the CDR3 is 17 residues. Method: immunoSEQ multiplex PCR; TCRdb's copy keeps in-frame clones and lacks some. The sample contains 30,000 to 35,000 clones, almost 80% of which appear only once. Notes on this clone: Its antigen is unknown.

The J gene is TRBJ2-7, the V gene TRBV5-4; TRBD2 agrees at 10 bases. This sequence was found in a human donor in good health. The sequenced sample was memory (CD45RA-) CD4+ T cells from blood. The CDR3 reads CASSPPDPGTSAFEQYF. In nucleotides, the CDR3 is TGTGCCAGCAGCCCACCAGATCCCGGGACTAGCGCTTTCGAGCAGTACTTC.